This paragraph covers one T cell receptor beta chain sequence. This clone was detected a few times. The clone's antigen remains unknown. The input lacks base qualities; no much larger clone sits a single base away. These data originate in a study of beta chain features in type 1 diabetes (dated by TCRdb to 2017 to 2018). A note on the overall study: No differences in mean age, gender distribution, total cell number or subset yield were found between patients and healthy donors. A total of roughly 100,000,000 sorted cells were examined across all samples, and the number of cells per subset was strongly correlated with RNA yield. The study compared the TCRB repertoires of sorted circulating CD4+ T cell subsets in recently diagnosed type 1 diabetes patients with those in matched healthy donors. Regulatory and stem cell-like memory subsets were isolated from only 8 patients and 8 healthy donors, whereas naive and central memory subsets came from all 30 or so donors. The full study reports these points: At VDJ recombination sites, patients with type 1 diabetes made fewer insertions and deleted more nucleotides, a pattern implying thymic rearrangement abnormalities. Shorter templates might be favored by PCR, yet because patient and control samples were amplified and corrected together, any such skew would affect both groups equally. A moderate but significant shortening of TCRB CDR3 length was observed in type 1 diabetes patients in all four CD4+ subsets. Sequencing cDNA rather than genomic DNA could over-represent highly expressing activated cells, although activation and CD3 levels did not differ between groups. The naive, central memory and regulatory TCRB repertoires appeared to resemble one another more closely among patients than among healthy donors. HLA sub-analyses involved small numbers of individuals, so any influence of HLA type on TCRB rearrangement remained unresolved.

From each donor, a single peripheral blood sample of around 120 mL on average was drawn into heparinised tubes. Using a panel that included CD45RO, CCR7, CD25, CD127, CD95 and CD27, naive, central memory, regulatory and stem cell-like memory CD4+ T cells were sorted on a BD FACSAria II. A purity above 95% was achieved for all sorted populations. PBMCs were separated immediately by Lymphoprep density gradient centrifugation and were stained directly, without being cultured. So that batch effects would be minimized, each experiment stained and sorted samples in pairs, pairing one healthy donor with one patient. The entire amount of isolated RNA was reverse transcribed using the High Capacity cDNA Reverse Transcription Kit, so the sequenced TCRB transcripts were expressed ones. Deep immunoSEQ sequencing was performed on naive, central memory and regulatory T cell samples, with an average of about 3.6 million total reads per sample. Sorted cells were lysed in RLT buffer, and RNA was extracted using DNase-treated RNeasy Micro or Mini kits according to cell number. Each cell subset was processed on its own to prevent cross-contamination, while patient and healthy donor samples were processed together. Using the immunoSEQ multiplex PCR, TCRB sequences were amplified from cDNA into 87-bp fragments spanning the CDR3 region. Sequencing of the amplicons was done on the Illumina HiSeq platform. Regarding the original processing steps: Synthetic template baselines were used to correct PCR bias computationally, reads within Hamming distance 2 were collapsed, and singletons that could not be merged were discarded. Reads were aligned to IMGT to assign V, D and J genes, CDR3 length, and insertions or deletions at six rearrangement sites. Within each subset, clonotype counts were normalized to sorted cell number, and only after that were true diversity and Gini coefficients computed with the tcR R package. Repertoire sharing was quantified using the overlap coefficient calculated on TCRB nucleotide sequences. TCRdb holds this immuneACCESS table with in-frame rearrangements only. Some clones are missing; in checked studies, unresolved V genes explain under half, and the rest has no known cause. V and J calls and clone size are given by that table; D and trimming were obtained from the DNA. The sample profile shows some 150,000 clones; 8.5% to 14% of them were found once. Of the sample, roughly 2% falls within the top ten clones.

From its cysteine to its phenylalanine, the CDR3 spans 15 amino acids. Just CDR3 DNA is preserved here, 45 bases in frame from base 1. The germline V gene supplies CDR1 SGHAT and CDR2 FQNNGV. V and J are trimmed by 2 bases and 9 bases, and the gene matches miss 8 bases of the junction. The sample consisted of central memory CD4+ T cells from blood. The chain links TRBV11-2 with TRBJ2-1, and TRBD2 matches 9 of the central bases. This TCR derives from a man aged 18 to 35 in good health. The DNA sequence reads TGTGCCAGCAGCTTAACGCGGGAGGGCCTCAGTGAGCAGTTCTTC. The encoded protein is CASSLTREGLSEQFF.